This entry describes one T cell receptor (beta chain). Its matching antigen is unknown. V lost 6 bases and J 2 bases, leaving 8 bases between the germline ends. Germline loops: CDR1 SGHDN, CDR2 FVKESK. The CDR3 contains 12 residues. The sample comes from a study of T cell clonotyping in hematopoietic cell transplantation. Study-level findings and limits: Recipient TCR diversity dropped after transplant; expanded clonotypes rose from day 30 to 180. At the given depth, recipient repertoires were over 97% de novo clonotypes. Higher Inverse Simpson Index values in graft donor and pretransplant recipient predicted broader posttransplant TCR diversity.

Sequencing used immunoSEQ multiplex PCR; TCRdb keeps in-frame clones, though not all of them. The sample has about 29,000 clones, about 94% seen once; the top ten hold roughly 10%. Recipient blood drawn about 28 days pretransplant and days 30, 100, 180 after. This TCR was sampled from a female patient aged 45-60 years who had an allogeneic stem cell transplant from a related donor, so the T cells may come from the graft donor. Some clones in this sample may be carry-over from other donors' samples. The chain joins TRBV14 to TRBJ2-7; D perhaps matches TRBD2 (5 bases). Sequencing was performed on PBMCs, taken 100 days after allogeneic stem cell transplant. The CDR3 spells CASSPGTYEQYF. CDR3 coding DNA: TGTGCCAGCAGTCCCGGGACCTACGAGCAGTACTTC.